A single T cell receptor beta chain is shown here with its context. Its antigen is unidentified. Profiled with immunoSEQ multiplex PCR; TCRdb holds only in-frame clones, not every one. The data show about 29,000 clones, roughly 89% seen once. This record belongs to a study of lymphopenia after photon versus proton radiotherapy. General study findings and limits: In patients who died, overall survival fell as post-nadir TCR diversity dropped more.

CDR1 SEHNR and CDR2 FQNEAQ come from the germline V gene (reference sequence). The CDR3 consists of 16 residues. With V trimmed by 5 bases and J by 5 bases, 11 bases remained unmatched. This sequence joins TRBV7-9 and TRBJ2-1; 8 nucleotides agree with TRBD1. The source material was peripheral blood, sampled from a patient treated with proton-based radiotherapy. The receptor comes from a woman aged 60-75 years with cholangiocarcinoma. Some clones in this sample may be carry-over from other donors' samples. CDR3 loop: CASSHPGRTGNNEQFF. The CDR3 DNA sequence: TGTGCCAGCAGCCACCCTGGCAGGACAGGGAACAATGAGCAGTTCTTC. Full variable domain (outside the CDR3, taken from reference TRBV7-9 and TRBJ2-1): DTGVSQNPRHKITKRGQNVTFRCDPISEHNRLYWYRQTLGQGPEFLTYFQNEAQLEKSRLLSDRFSAERPKGSFSTLEIQRTEQGDSAMYLCASSHPGRTGNNEQFFGPGTRLTVL.